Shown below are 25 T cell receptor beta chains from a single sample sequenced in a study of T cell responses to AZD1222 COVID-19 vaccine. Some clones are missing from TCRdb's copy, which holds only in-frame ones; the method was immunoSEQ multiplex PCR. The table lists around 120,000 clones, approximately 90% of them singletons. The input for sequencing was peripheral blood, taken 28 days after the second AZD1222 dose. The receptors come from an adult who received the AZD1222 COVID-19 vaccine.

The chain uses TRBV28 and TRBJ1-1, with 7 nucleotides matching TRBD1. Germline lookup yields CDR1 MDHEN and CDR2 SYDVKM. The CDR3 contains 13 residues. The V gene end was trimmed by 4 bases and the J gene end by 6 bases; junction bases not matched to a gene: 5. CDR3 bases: TGTGCCAGCAGTTCCCCAACAGGGGCTGAAGCTTTCTTT. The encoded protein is CASSSPTGAEAFF.

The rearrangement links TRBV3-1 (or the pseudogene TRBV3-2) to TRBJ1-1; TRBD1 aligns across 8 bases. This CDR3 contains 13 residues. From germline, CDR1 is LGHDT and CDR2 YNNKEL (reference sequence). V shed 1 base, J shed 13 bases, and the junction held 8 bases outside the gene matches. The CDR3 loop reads CASSQGRGTGGFF. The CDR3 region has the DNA TGTGCCAGCAGCCAAGGACGGGGAACAGGGGGTTTCTTT.

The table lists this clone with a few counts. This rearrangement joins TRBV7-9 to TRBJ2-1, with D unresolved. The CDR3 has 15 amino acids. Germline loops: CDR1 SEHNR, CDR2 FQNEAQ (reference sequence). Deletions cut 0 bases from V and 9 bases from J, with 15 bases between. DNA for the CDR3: TGTGCCAGCAGCTTAGCAAGCCCCGACGGCAGTGAGCAGTTCTTC. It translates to CASSLASPDGSEQFF.

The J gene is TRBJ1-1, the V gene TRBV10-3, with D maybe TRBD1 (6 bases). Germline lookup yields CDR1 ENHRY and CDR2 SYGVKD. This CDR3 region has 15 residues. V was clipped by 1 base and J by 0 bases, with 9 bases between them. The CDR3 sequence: CAISELTGLNTEAFF. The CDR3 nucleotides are TGTGCCATCAGTGAGTTGACAGGCCTGAACACTGAAGCTTTCTTT.

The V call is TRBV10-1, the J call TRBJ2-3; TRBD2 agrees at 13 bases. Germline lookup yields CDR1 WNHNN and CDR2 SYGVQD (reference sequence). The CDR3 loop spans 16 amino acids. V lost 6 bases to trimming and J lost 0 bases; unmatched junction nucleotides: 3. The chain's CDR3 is CASSGTSGTSTDTQYF. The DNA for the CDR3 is TGCGCCAGCAGCGGGACTAGCGGGACTAGCACAGATACGCAGTATTTT.

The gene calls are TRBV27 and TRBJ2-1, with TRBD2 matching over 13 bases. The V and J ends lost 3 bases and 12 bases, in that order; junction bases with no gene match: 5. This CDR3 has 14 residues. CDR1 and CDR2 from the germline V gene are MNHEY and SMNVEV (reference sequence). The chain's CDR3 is CASSFGTSGTGQFF. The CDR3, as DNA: TGTGCCAGCAGTTTCGGGACTAGCGGGACCGGGCAGTTCTTC.

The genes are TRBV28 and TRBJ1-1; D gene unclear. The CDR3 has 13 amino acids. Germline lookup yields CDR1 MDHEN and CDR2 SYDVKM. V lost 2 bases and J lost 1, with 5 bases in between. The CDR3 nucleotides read TGTGCCAGCAGTTTAATGCCGAACACTGAAGCTTTCTTT. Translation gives CASSLMPNTEAFF.

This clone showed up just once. CDR3 region: CASSLDRGYSDTQYF. DNA of the CDR3: TGTGCCAGCAGCTTAGACAGGGGGTATTCAGATACGCAGTATTTT. The chain joins TRBV5-4 to TRBJ2-3; 9 bases match TRBD1. Germline V CDR1 and CDR2: SGHNT, YYREEE (reference sequence). This CDR3 has 15 amino acids. The junction had 5 bases not matched to a gene; V was cut back by 2 bases and J by 4 bases.

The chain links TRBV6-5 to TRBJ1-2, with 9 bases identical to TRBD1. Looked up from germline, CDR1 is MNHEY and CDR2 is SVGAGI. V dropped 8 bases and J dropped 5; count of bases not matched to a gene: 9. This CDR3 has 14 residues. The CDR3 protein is CASGTGPVGYGYTF. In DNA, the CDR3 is TGTGCCAGCGGGACAGGGCCGGTGGGGTATGGCTACACCTTC.

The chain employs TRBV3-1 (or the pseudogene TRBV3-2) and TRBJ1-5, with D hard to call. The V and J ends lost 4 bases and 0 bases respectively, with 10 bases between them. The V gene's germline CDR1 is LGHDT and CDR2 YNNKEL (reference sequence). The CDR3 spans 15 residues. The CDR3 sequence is CASSPSGYSNQPQHF. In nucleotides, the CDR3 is TGTGCCAGCAGCCCGAGTGGTTATAGCAATCAGCCCCAGCATTTT.

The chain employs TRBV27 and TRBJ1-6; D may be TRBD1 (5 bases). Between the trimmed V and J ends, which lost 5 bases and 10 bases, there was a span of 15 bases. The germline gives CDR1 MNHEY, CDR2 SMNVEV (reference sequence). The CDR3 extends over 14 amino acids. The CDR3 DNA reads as TGTGCCAGCAGTCTAGGGGTTCGAAGCTCACCCCTCCACTTT. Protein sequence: CASSLGVRSSPLHF.

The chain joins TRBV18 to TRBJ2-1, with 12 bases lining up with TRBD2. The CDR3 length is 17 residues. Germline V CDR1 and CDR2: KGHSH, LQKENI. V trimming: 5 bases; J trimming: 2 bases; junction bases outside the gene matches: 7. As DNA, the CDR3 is TGTGCCAGCTCAGGGGAGACTAGCGGGAGACCCTACAATGAGCAGTTCTTC. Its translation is CASSGETSGRPYNEQFF.

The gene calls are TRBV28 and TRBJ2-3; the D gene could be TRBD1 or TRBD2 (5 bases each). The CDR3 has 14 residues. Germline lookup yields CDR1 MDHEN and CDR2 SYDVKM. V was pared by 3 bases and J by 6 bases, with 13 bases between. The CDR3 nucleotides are TGTGCCAGCAGTTTTGCGATCGGGGCGGATACGCAGTATTTT. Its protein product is CASSFAIGADTQYF.

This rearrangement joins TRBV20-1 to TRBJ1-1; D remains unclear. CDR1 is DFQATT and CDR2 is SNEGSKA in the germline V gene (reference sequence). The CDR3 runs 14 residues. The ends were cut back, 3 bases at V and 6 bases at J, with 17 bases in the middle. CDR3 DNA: TGCAGTGCTAGTAATTTAGGAGTCGTCGCTGAAGCTTTCTTT. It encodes CSASNLGVVAEAFF.

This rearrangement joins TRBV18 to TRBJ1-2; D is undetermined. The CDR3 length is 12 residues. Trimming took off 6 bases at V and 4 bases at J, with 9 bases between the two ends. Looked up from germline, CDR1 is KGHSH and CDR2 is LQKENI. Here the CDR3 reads CASSSEFYGYTF. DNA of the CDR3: TGTGCCAGCTCCTCAGAGTTCTATGGCTACACCTTC.

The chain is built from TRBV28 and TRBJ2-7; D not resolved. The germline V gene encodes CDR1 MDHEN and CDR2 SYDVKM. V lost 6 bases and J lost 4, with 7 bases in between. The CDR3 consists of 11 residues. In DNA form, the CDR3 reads TGTGCCAGCAGCAGTAGGTACGAGCAGTACTTC. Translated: CASSSRYEQYF.

CDR3 amino acids: CASSERAGGLRANTGELFF. CDR3 DNA sequence: TGTGCCAGCAGTGAACGGGCAGGGGGCCTTCGTGCGAACACCGGGGAGCTGTTTTTT. The J gene is TRBJ2-2, the V gene TRBV6-1; 8 bases agree with TRBD1. The V gene's germline CDR1 is MNHNS and CDR2 SASEGT. V lost 2 bases to trimming and J lost 0 bases; unmatched junction nucleotides: 11. CDR3 length: 19 residues.

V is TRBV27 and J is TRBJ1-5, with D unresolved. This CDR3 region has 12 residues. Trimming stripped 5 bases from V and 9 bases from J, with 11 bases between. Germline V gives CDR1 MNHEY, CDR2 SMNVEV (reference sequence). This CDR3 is CASSNSAAPQHF. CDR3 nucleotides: TGTGCCAGCAGTAATAGTGCCGCGCCCCAGCATTTT.

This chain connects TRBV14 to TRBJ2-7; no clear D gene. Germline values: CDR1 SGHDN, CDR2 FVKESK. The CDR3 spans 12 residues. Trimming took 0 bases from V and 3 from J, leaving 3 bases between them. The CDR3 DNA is TGTGCCAGCAGCCAAGATTACTACGAGCAGTACTTC. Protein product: CASSQDYYEQYF.

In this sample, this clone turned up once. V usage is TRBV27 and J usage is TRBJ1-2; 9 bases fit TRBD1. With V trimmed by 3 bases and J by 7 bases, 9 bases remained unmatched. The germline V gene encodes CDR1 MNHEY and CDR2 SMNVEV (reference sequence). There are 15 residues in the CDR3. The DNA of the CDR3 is TGTGCCAGCAGTTTGATAGGGACAGGGAAGGCTGGCTACACCTTC. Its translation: CASSLIGTGKAGYTF.

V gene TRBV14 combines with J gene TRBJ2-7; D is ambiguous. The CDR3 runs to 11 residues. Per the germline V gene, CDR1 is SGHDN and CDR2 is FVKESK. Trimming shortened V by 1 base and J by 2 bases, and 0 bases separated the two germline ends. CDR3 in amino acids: CASSQAYEQYF. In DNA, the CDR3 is TGTGCCAGCAGCCAAGCCTACGAGCAGTACTTC.

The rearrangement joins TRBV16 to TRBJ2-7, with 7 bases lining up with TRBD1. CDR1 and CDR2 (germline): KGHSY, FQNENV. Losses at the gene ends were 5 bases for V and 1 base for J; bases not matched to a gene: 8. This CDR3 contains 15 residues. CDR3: CASSSGTGASYEQYF. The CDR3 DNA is TGTGCCAGCAGCTCCGGTACAGGGGCGTCCTACGAGCAGTACTTC. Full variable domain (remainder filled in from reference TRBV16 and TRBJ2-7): GEEVAQTPKHLVRGEGQKAKLYCAPIKGHSYVFWYQQVLKNEFKFLISFQNENVFDETGMPKERFSAKCLPNSPCSLEIQATKLEDSAVYFCASSSGTGASYEQYFGPGTRLTVT.

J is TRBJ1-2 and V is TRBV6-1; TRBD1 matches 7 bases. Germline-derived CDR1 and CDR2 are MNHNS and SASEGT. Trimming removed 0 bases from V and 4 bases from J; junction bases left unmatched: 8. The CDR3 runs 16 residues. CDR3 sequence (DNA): TGTGCCAGCAGTGAAGCGTTTGGAGGGGGCGCCTATGGCTACACCTTC. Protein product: CASSEAFGGGAYGYTF.

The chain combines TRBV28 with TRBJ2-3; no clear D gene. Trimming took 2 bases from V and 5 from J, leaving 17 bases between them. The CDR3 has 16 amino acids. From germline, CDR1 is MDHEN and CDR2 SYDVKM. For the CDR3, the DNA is TGTGCCAGCAGTTTAGCCGCCTTACCTCCACAAGATACGCAGTATTTT. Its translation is CASSLAALPPQDTQYF.

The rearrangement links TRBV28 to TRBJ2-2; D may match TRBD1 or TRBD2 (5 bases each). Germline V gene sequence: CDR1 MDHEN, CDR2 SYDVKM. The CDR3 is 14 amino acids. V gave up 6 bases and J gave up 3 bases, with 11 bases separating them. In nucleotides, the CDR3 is TGTGCCAGCAGGCCCGGGACCTACACCGGGGAGCTGTTTTTT. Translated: CASRPGTYTGELFF.